A single sample is the source of the 5 T cell receptor beta chains below, sequenced in a study of T-cell reconstitution after alpha-beta-depleted transplantation in children. For TCRbeta, the library was prepared with unique molecular identifiers. TCRdb re-called the PCR reads through MiXCR, storing one row per CDR3 protein. Of about a million distinct CDR3 sequences in the sample, roughly 31% are singletons; the top ten hold 28%. Sequenced material: PBMCs, mostly from graft donor cells, taken 360 days after TCRalphabeta/CD19-depleted stem cell transplant. These receptors came from a boy in the first two years of life who had a stem cell transplant for SCID, so the T cells may come from the graft donor.

This clonotype was seen many times. V is TRBV5-1 and J is TRBJ2-3; maybe TRBD2 (6 bases). The CDR3 is made up of 15 amino acids. The germline V gene encodes CDR1 SGHRS and CDR2 YFSETQ. The ends were cut back, 4 bases at V and 2 bases at J, with 14 bases in the middle. The CDR3 bases are TGCGCCAGCAGCCTACTAGCCCCCACCACAGATACGCAGTATTTT. As protein: CASSLLAPTTDTQYF.

CDR3 DNA sequence: TGTGCCAGCAGTTGGGCAGACTCCCGGAGCACAGATACGCAGTATTTT. It yields the protein CASSWADSRSTDTQYF. The chain carries TRBV12-3 or TRBV12-4 and TRBJ2-3; D is unresolved. V was trimmed by 4 bases and J by 0 bases, leaving 14 bases between them. The CDR3 loop spans 16 amino acids.

This clonotype was seen a handful of times. The rearrangement links TRBV5-5 to TRBJ2-1; the D is unclear. This CDR3 has 13 residues. Trimming left V 4 bases short and J 4 bases short, with 9 bases between. CDR1 is SGHKS, CDR2 YYEKEE, per germline (reference sequence). The CDR3, as DNA: TGTGCCAGCAGCGCGGACCCTTACAATGAGCAGTTCTTC. Its protein product is CASSADPYNEQFF.

V is TRBV6-5 and J is TRBJ2-3, with 14 bases that match TRBD2. CDR3 length equals 17 residues. CDR1 and CDR2 from the germline V gene are MNHEY and SVGAGI. V lost 4 bases and J lost 6; bases outside the gene matches: 9. The CDR3 DNA is TGTGCCAGCAGTTCCCGGACTAGCGGGGGGCCCTGGGATACGCAGTATTTT. It translates to CASSSRTSGGPWDTQYF.

The V gene is TRBV20-1, the J gene TRBJ2-1, with a tentative D call TRBD1 (6 bases). V was shortened by 0 bases and J by 5 bases, with 11 bases between the two germline ends. The CDR3 is 14 residues long. CDR1 DFQATT and CDR2 SNEGSKA come from the germline V gene (reference sequence). CDR3 loop: CSARERTANNEQFF. The CDR3, as DNA: TGCAGTGCTAGAGAACGGACAGCCAACAATGAGCAGTTCTTC.